Shown below are 30 T cell receptor beta chains from a single sample sequenced in a study of CD8 T cells in Susac syndrome. RNA totalling about 0.45 to 1 ug underwent reverse transcription with random hexamers. MiXCR was run by TCRdb on the immunoSEQ multiplex PCR reads, yielding one entry per CDR3 protein. The sample contains approximately 200,000 distinct CDR3 sequences, 85% to 95% of which appear only once. Sequencing input: CD4+ T cells from PBMCs. The receptors shown here come from a human donor with multiple sclerosis.

CDR3 sequence (DNA): TGTGCCTGCGGTTTGTCTACAGATACGCAGTATTTT. Protein sequence: CACGLSTDTQYF. The gene calls are TRBV30 and TRBJ2-3; D is ambiguous. The CDR3 runs 12 residues. Germline V lookup: CDR1 GTSNPN, CDR2 SVGIG (reference sequence). V lost 6 bases and J lost 3, with 10 bases in between.

V is TRBV6-4 and J is TRBJ2-1; D unresolved. The CDR3 has 12 residues. The V end lost 1 base, the J end lost 10 bases, and 8 bases lay between the germline ends. Germline CDR1 is MRHNA and CDR2 is SNTAGT. The CDR3 protein is CASSDWGREQFF. The CDR3 nucleotides are TGTGCCAGCAGTGACTGGGGAAGGGAGCAGTTCTTC.

The chain employs TRBV20-1 and TRBJ2-7; 7 positions match TRBD1. V was clipped by 5 bases and J by 0 bases; unmatched bases: 7. The germline gives CDR1 DFQATT, CDR2 SNEGSKA (reference sequence). The CDR3 runs 14 residues. CDR3 DNA: TGCAGTGCTGCCGGGACAGCAAGCTCCTACGAGCAGTACGTC. Translating gives CSAAGTASSYEQYV.

The chain carries TRBV12-3 or TRBV12-4 and TRBJ1-5, with 7 bases matching TRBD1. V trimming: 6 bases; J trimming: 0 bases; junction bases outside the gene matches: 11. The CDR3 contains 17 residues. CDR3 nucleotide sequence: TGTGCCAGCAGCCTCGGTAAGGGGGCGGATAGCAATCAGCCCCAGCATTTT. Translating it yields CASSLGKGADSNQPQHF.

CDR3 sequence (DNA): TGTGCCTGGAGTGTATCGCAGCTCAATCAGCCCCAGCATTTT. Translating it yields CAWSVSQLNQPQHF. The chain links TRBV30 to TRBJ1-5; D remains ambiguous. CDR3 length equals 14 residues. Deletions cut 0 bases from V and 3 bases from J, with 9 bases between. In germline, CDR1 is GTSNPN, CDR2 SVGIG (reference sequence).

V and J are TRBV2 and TRBJ2-3, with D hard to call. The CDR3 consists of 16 residues. Germline V gene sequence: CDR1 SNHLY, CDR2 FYNNEI. V was trimmed by 1 base and J by 3 bases, leaving 14 bases between them. The CDR3 here is CASSEGAWRRTDTQYF. The CDR3, as DNA: TGTGCCAGCAGTGAAGGTGCTTGGCGGAGAACAGATACGCAGTATTTT.

The chain recombines TRBV4-1 with TRBJ1-2; D remains ambiguous. The CDR3 length is 12 residues. V was shortened by 4 bases and J by 8 bases, with 11 bases between the two germline ends. CDR1 MGHRA and CDR2 YSYEKL come from the germline V gene. The CDR3 sequence: CASSPRNSGYTF. In nucleotides, the CDR3 is TGCGCCAGCAGCCCCCGGAACTCGGGCTACACCTTC.

The V and J genes are TRBV14 and TRBJ2-3; no reliable D call. Germline CDR1 SGHDN, CDR2 FVKESK. This CDR3 is 16 amino acids long. V lost 1 base and J lost 3, with 14 bases in between. CDR3 in amino acids: CASSQAPISRTDTQYF. For the CDR3, the DNA is TGTGCCAGCAGCCAAGCCCCCATTTCACGGACAGATACGCAGTATTTT.

V usage is TRBV20-1 and J usage is TRBJ2-1; 8 bases agree with TRBD2. V dropped 1 base and J dropped 10; count of bases not matched to a gene: 3. The CDR3 is 12 amino acids. CDR1 and CDR2 from the germline V gene are DFQATT and SNEGSKA (reference sequence). This CDR3 reads CSARARGGEQFF. As DNA, the CDR3 is TGCAGTGCTAGAGCCCGCGGGGGGGAGCAGTTCTTC.

This clonotype was counted between two and nine times. This chain uses TRBV6-1 with TRBJ2-7; tentatively, D is TRBD1 (5 bases). The germline gives CDR1 MNHNS, CDR2 SASEGT. The CDR3 has 13 amino acids. Trimming shortened V by 6 bases and J by 6 bases, and 15 bases separated the two germline ends. In DNA form, the CDR3 reads TGTGCCAGCAGAAGCAGGGATGGATTCGAGCAGTACGTC. Its protein is CASRSRDGFEQYV.

The chain joins TRBV20-1 to TRBJ2-7; no firm D call. V was shortened by 0 bases and J by 1 base, with 7 bases between the two germline ends. Germline CDR1 is DFQATT and CDR2 is SNEGSKA (reference sequence). The CDR3 totals 13 residues. CDR3 coding DNA: TGCAGTGCTAGAGATACAGTGTCCTACGAGCAGTACGTC. Translating it yields CSARDTVSYEQYV.

The genes are TRBV20-1 and TRBJ1-4; possible D gene TRBD1, 5 bases. V gave up 4 bases and J gave up 8 bases, with 11 bases separating them. In germline, CDR1 is DFQATT, CDR2 SNEGSKA (reference sequence). This CDR3 has 12 amino acids. CDR3 region: CSATRQNEKLFF. CDR3 nucleotide sequence: TGCAGTGCTACCAGACAGAACGAAAAACTGTTTTTT.

The rearrangement links TRBV28 to TRBJ2-3, with TRBD1 identical over 8 bases. Trimming cost V 8 bases and J 4 bases; bases outside gene matches: 5. CDR3 length: 13 amino acids. Germline V gene data show CDR1 as MDHEN and CDR2 as SYDVKM. In DNA form, the CDR3 reads TGTGCCAGCCGGACAGGGTCCCCAGATACGCAGTATTTT. As protein: CASRTGSPDTQYF.

The chain links TRBV12-3 or TRBV12-4 to TRBJ1-1; maybe TRBD1 (5 bases). The CDR3 is 14 amino acids. V was cut by 8 bases and J by 1 base, with 14 bases left in between. In nucleotides, the CDR3 is TGTGCCAGCCGGACGGGGCAGACGAACACTGAAGCTTTCTTT. It codes for CASRTGQTNTEAFF.

The chain carries TRBV29-1 and TRBJ2-1; D is uncertain. The V end was cut by 4 bases, the J end by 10 bases, with 8 bases between. This CDR3 region has 10 residues. From germline, CDR1 is SQVTM and CDR2 ANQGSEA. The CDR3, as DNA: TGCAGCGTTGGGGTCCGGGAGCAGTTCTTC. It codes for CSVGVREQFF.

V is TRBV7-3 and J is TRBJ2-1, with 10 positions matching TRBD2. Trimming cost V 1 base and J 7 bases; bases outside gene matches: 4. The CDR3 loop spans 15 amino acids. Germline V gene data show CDR1 as SGHTA and CDR2 as FQGTGA. CDR3 DNA sequence: TGTGCCAGCAGCTTAAATAGCGGGGGGAGAAATGAGCAGTTCTTC. This gives the protein CASSLNSGGRNEQFF.

The genes are TRBV20-1 and TRBJ1-5; D not certain. The germline CDR1 and CDR2 sequences are DFQATT and SNEGSKA (reference sequence). Trimming took 5 bases from V and 0 from J, leaving 14 bases between them. The CDR3 contains 15 residues. In DNA form, the CDR3 reads TGCAGTGCTCCATCAGGCCACTATAGCAATCAGCCCCAGCATTTT. Its translation is CSAPSGHYSNQPQHF.

The chain couples TRBV3-1 to TRBJ1-2; the match to TRBD1 covers 10 bases. From germline, CDR1 is LGHDT and CDR2 YNNKEL (reference sequence). This CDR3 spans 15 amino acids. V lost 4 bases to trimming and J lost 4 bases; unmatched junction nucleotides: 6. The CDR3: CASSPSGQGIYGYTF. The CDR3 DNA reads TGTGCCAGCAGCCCTTCGGGACAGGGGATCTATGGCTACACCTTC.

This chain links TRBV18 with TRBJ1-5; no clear D gene. The CDR3 extends over 16 amino acids. V lost 0 bases and J 6 bases, leaving 15 bases between the germline ends. Germline loops: CDR1 KGHSH, CDR2 LQKENI. The CDR3 DNA reads as TGTGCCAGCTCACCACCGCTAACAGTTACGGGTCAGCCCCAGCATTTT. Protein: CASSPPLTVTGQPQHF. The variable domain in full, completed from reference TRBV18 and TRBJ1-5, reads NAGVMQNPRHLVRRRGQEARLRCSPMKGHSHVYWYRQLPEEGLKFMVYLQKENIIDESGMPKERFSAEFPKEGPSILRIQQVVRGDSAAYFCASSPPLTVTGQPQHFGDGTRLSIL.

V gene TRBV30 combines with J gene TRBJ1-5; D remains unclear. This CDR3 is built from 14 residues. V dropped 4 bases and J dropped 5 bases, with 15 bases sitting between them. Germline assignment: CDR1 GTSNPN and CDR2 SVGIG (reference sequence). CDR3 DNA: TGTGCCTGGACGCCGGGCAGTCGCCATCAGCCCCAGCATTTT. Translation: CAWTPGSRHQPQHF. The full variable domain, completed using reference TRBV30 and TRBJ1-5, is SQTIHQWPATLVQPVGSPLSLECTVEGTSNPNLYWYRQAAGRGLQLLFYSVGIGQISSEVPQNLSASRPQDRQFILSSKKLLLSDSGFYLCAWTPGSRHQPQHFGDGTRLSIL.

J is TRBJ1-2 and V is TRBV2, with D maybe TRBD1 (6 bases). Trimming removed 8 bases at V and 4 bases at J, with 23 bases between. CDR3 length: 16 amino acids. Germline V gene data show CDR1 as SNHLY and CDR2 as FYNNEI. In DNA form, the CDR3 reads TGTGCCAGCGTCGGGGACACCACAAAAAGCCTCTATGGCTACACCTTC. This sequence encodes CASVGDTTKSLYGYTF.

The J gene is TRBJ2-4, the V gene TRBV5-1; D remains ambiguous. The germline V and J ends were trimmed by 4 bases and 8 bases, with 22 bases remaining between them. Germline loops: CDR1 SGHRS, CDR2 YFSETQ. CDR3 size: 16 residues. CDR3 bases: TGCGCCAGCAGCCCAATGGCGGCTGGGGAAGAGGACATTCAGTACTTC. This sequence encodes CASSPMAAGEEDIQYF.

The genes are TRBV7-6 and TRBJ1-1, with D tentatively TRBD1 (5 bases). The CDR3 is 15 amino acids. CDR1 SGHVS and CDR2 FNYEAQ come from the germline V gene. With 5 bases removed from V and 1 base from J, the gap between germline ends came to 14 bases. This CDR3 is CASSPRQPWNTEAFF. CDR3 coding DNA: TGTGCCAGCAGCCCGAGACAGCCCTGGAACACTGAAGCTTTCTTT.

The rearrangement links TRBV29-1 to TRBJ2-6, with TRBD1 matching over 8 bases. CDR3 size: 15 residues. Germline CDR1 and CDR2: SQVTM and ANQGSEA. The V gene end was trimmed by 4 bases and the J gene end by 4 bases; junction bases not matched to a gene: 6. The CDR3 nucleotides read TGCAGCGTTGCAGGGGGCGCATCCGGGGCCAACGTCCTGACTTTC. This gives the protein CSVAGGASGANVLTF.

This sequence joins TRBV30 and TRBJ1-3; D is undetermined. V shed 5 bases and J shed 7 bases, with 18 bases lying between them. The V gene's germline CDR1 is GTSNPN and CDR2 SVGIG (reference sequence). There are 14 residues in the CDR3. CDR3 nucleotide sequence: TGTGCCTGGCACTCTAGAACAGTGGGGAACACCATATATTTT. It codes for CAWHSRTVGNTIYF.

The sample holds one count of this clonotype. This chain joins TRBV5-1 and TRBJ2-1, with 12 bases aligning to TRBD2. Germline V gene sequence: CDR1 SGHRS, CDR2 YFSETQ. The ends lost 2 bases at V and 16 bases at J; junction bases unmatched: 7. The CDR3 is 13 amino acids. The CDR3 is CASSFTSGGPAFF. The CDR3 DNA is TGCGCCAGCAGCTTTACTAGCGGGGGGCCTGCATTCTTC.

V usage is TRBV20-1 and J usage is TRBJ2-3, with D tentatively TRBD1 (5 bases). The V gene's germline CDR1 is DFQATT and CDR2 SNEGSKA (reference sequence). The CDR3 runs 14 residues. The germline V and J ends were trimmed by 0 bases and 4 bases, with 11 bases remaining between them. Here the CDR3 reads CSARDGTGADTQYF. The CDR3 DNA reads TGCAGTGCTAGAGATGGCACAGGCGCAGATACGCAGTATTTT.

V gene TRBV6-5 combines with J gene TRBJ2-1; 9 bases map to TRBD1. The CDR3 consists of 15 residues. With V trimmed by 6 bases and J by 7 bases, 10 bases remained unmatched. Germline CDR1 is MNHEY and CDR2 is SVGAGI. The chain's CDR3 is CASSHSGTGNNEQFF. For the CDR3, the DNA is TGTGCCAGCAGCCACTCCGGGACAGGGAATAATGAGCAGTTCTTC.

J is TRBJ2-2 and V is TRBV9; the D gene is possibly TRBD2 (6 bases). V lost 7 bases and J lost 4, with 17 bases in between. Germline V gene sequence: CDR1 SGDLS, CDR2 YYNGEE. This CDR3 has 15 residues. The chain's CDR3 is CASGNRRDPTGELFF. CDR3 coding DNA: TGTGCCAGCGGGAACCGGCGGGACCCCACCGGGGAGCTGTTTTTT.

The chain couples TRBV30 to TRBJ2-7; D remains unclear. V was trimmed by 3 bases and J by 6 bases, leaving 15 bases between them. Germline loops: CDR1 GTSNPN, CDR2 SVGIG (reference sequence). This CDR3 has 13 residues. The DNA for the CDR3 is TGTGCCTGGAGCCCCCAAGCCGTTGGCGAGCAGTACTTC. Residues: CAWSPQAVGEQYF. The entire variable domain, with the rest obtained from reference TRBV30 and TRBJ2-7, is as follows: SQTIHQWPATLVQPVGSPLSLECTVEGTSNPNLYWYRQAAGRGLQLLFYSVGIGQISSEVPQNLSASRPQDRQFILSSKKLLLSDSGFYLCAWSPQAVGEQYFGPGTRLTVT.